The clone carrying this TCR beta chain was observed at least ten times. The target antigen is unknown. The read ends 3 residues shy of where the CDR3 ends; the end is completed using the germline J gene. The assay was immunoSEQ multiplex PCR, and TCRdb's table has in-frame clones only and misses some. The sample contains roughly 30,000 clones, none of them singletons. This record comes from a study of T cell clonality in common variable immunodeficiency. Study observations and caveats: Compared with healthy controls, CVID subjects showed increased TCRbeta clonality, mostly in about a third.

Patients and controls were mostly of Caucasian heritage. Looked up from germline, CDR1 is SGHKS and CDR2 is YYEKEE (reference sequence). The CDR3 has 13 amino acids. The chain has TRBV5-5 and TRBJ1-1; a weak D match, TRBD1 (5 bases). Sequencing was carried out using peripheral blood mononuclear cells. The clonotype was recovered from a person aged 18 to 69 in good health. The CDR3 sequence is CASSTGLLGGAFF. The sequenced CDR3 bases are TGTGCCAGCAGCACGGGACTTCTGGGAGGG. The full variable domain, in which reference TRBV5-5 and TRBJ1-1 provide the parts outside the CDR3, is DAGVTQSPTHLIKTRGQQVTLRCSPISGHKSVSWYQQVLGQGPQFIFQYYEKEERGRGNFPDRFSARQFPNYSSELNVNALLLGDSALYLCASSTGLLGGAFFGQGTRLTVV.